A single sample gave rise to the 25 T cell receptor beta chains below, sequenced in a study of blood T cell repertoires in COVID-19. The protocol was immunoSEQ multiplex PCR, while the TCRdb copy is restricted to in-frame clones and leaves out a portion. In the table there are tens of thousands of clones, over 75% of which are singletons. Source material: peripheral blood. These receptors all come from a man older than 75 with acute or convalescent COVID-19.

V usage is TRBV5-8 and J usage is TRBJ2-5, with TRBD1 matching 12 bases. The CDR3 runs to 16 residues. The junction had 9 bases not matched to a gene; V was cut back by 4 bases and J by 5 bases. Germline values: CDR1 SGHTS, CDR2 YDEGEE. CDR3 nucleotides: TGTGCCAGCAGCGCTCTGGGACAGGGGGCGCGGGAGACCCAGTACTTC. Its protein is CASSALGQGARETQYF. The entire variable domain, with the rest obtained from reference TRBV5-8 and TRBJ2-5, is as follows: EAGVTQSPTHLIKTRGQQATLRCSPISGHTSVYWYQQALGLGLQFLLWYDEGEERNRGNFPPRFSGRQFPNYSSELNVNALELEDSALYLCASSALGQGARETQYFGPGTRLLVL.

The chain has TRBV7-8 and TRBJ2-1; 11 positions match TRBD2. The CDR3 sequence is 18 residues long. CDR1 and CDR2 (germline): SGHVS, FQNEAQ. Germline trimming cut 5 bases from V and 0 bases from J; bases unmatched to any gene: 9. CDR3 nucleotide sequence: TGTGCCAGCAGCCCTAGCCGGGGACTAGCGGTCTCCTACAATGAGCAGTTCTTC. Its translation is CASSPSRGLAVSYNEQFF.

CDR3 in amino acids: CASQGQENEQYF. CDR3 sequence (DNA): TGTGCCAGTCAGGGACAGGAGAACGAGCAGTACTTC. V usage is TRBV19 and J usage is TRBJ2-7, with TRBD1 matching 8 bases. V was pared by 8 bases and J by 5 bases, with 5 bases of the junction left unmatched. CDR3 size: 12 residues. CDR1 is LNHDA, CDR2 SQIVND, per germline (reference sequence).

The V and J genes are TRBV11-2 and TRBJ1-4, with D possibly matching TRBD1 (5 bases). CDR1 and CDR2 from the germline V gene are SGHAT and FQNNGV. Trimming cost V 0 bases and J 0 bases, with 20 bases left between them. CDR3 length: 20 residues. CDR3 nucleotides: TGTGCCAGCAGCTTAGAAGATATAGGCAGGGTGGGATCAACTAATGAAAAACTGTTTTTT. Translating it yields CASSLEDIGRVGSTNEKLFF.

J is TRBJ2-7 and V is TRBV7-9; the match to TRBD2 covers 9 bases. Trimming removed 7 bases from V and 1 base from J; junction bases left unmatched: 8. The CDR3 is 15 residues long. CDR1 is SEHNR, CDR2 FQNEAQ, per germline (reference sequence). CDR3 DNA sequence: TGTGCCAGCACCCAATATGGACTAGCGTCCTACGAGCAGTACTTC. Translated: CASTQYGLASYEQYF.

The chain uses TRBV29-1 and TRBJ2-7; 8 nucleotides line up with TRBD1. The CDR3 runs to 14 residues. The germline CDR1 and CDR2 sequences are SQVTM and ANQGSEA. V was pared by 5 bases and J by 4 bases, with 10 bases of the junction left unmatched. The CDR3 here is CSVSTGQGWYEQYF. DNA for the CDR3: TGCAGCGTTTCCACCGGACAGGGATGGTACGAGCAGTACTTC.

The chain recombines TRBV25-1 with TRBJ2-7; no firm D call. CDR1 and CDR2 (germline): MGHDK, SYGVNS. Trimming pared 5 bases from V and 3 bases from J, leaving 5 bases between. The CDR3 loop spans 11 amino acids. The CDR3: CASSSYYEQYF. CDR3 nucleotide sequence: TGTGCCAGCAGTTCTTACTACGAGCAGTACTTC.

The chain combines TRBV9 with TRBJ2-2; possibly TRBD1 for D (5 bases). V was pared by 0 bases and J by 2 bases, with 11 bases between. This CDR3 spans 16 amino acids. The V gene's germline CDR1 is SGDLS and CDR2 YYNGEE. DNA for the CDR3: TGTGCCAGCAGCGTAGGCCCCCAGGGTAACACCGGGGAGCTGTTTTTT. It specifies CASSVGPQGNTGELFF. The full variable domain, rest sourced from reference TRBV9 and TRBJ2-2, is DSGVTQTPKHLITATGQRVTLRCSPRSGDLSVYWYQQSLDQGLQFLIQYYNGEERAKGNILERFSAQQFPDLHSELNLSSLELGDSALYFCASSVGPQGNTGELFFGEGSRLTVL.

The count of this clone is one. The chain has TRBV6-5 and TRBJ2-2, with 9 bases that match TRBD1. J gave up 6 bases and V 4 bases, and 6 bases lay outside the gene matches. The CDR3 runs 15 residues. CDR1 and CDR2 from the germline V gene are MNHEY and SVGAGI. The DNA of the CDR3 is TGTGCCAGCAGTTGGACAGGGGCCGCGCCCGGGGAGCTGTTTTTT. Translation: CASSWTGAAPGELFF.

The V call is TRBV5-1, the J call TRBJ2-5, with TRBD2 identical over 13 bases. The CDR3 is 15 residues long. Germline V gene sequence: CDR1 SGHRS, CDR2 YFSETQ. The V and J ends lost 4 bases and 4 bases, in that order; junction bases with no gene match: 4. CDR3 amino acids: CASSTRLAGGETQYF. CDR3 nucleotide sequence: TGCGCCAGCAGCACGCGACTAGCGGGGGGAGAGACCCAGTACTTC.

The chain combines TRBV18 with TRBJ1-1, with D perhaps matching TRBD1 (5 bases). The CDR3 is 14 amino acids. Between the trimmed V and J ends, which lost 1 base and 1 base, there was a span of 7 bases. Germline V gives CDR1 KGHSH, CDR2 LQKENI. The CDR3: CASSPRQQNTEAFF. CDR3 DNA: TGTGCCAGCTCACCACGACAGCAGAACACTGAAGCTTTCTTT.

The V call is TRBV5-6, the J call TRBJ2-3; 8 bases agree with TRBD1. CDR3 length: 14 amino acids. J gave up 7 bases and V 0 bases, and 4 bases lay outside the gene matches. Germline loops: CDR1 SGHDT, CDR2 YYEEEE. The CDR3 bases are TGTGCCAGCAGCTTGGGGACAGGGACAAATACGCAGTATTTT. It yields the protein CASSLGTGTNTQYF.

V is TRBV30 and J is TRBJ2-7, with a weak D call TRBD2 (6 bases). Germline loops: CDR1 GTSNPN, CDR2 SVGIG (reference sequence). Trimming cost V 3 bases and J 0 bases, with 18 bases left between them. There are 16 residues in the CDR3. For the CDR3, the DNA is TGTGCCTGGAGGTCACCGGGGACTGTAAGCTCCTACGAGCAGTACTTC. Translation: CAWRSPGTVSSYEQYF.

The CDR3 DNA follows: TGCGCCAGCAGTTACCGACTAGCGGGGAACACCGGGGAGCTGTTTTTT. Protein: CASSYRLAGNTGELFF. The chain is built from TRBV5-1 and TRBJ2-2, with 10 bases fitting TRBD2. CDR3 length equals 16 residues. The V and J ends lost 5 bases and 1 base, in that order; junction bases with no gene match: 5. Germline V gene data show CDR1 as SGHRS and CDR2 as YFSETQ. Filled out from reference TRBV5-1 and TRBJ2-2, the complete variable domain reads KAGVTQTPRYLIKTRGQQVTLSCSPISGHRSVSWYQQTPGQGLQFLFEYFSETQRNKGNFPGRFSGRQFSNSRSEMNVSTLELGDSALYLCASSYRLAGNTGELFFGEGSRLTVL.

V gene TRBV3-1 (or the pseudogene TRBV3-2) combines with J gene TRBJ1-2, with 9 positions matching TRBD1. From germline, CDR1 is LGHDT and CDR2 YNNKEL (reference sequence). This CDR3 contains 17 residues. V lost 4 bases, J lost 6 bases, and 15 bases stayed unmatched. The CDR3 sequence: CASSLRSGTGLRNGYTF. The DNA for the CDR3 is TGTGCCAGCAGCCTACGAAGTGGGACAGGGTTAAGAAATGGCTACACCTTC.

CDR3 protein: CASSPWDNSYEQYF. For the CDR3, the DNA is TGTGCCAGCAGCCCTTGGGACAACTCCTACGAGCAGTACTTC. This chain joins TRBV7-9 and TRBJ2-7; D may be TRBD1 (6 bases). Germline assignment: CDR1 SEHNR and CDR2 FQNEAQ (reference sequence). This CDR3 has 14 residues. Trimming cost V 5 bases and J 0 bases, with 11 bases left between them.

The chain recombines TRBV7-3 with TRBJ2-1, with D possibly TRBD1 on 5 matching bases. Trimming took off 3 bases at V and 9 bases at J, with 9 bases between the two ends. This CDR3 is 12 amino acids long. The V gene's germline CDR1 is SGHTA and CDR2 FQGTGA. Here the CDR3 DNA reads TGTGCCAGCAGCTTCCAGGGTGGTGAGCAGTTCTTC. Its translation is CASSFQGGEQFF.

This chain uses TRBV11-2 with TRBJ1-1; a possible D gene is TRBD1 (6 bases). Germline lookup yields CDR1 SGHAT and CDR2 FQNNGV. This CDR3 region has 13 residues. The V end lost 5 bases, the J end lost 9 bases, and 16 bases lay between the germline ends. CDR3 nucleotide sequence: TGTGCCAGCAGCGGATACAGGGACGGTAAAGCTTTCTTT. Translating it yields CASSGYRDGKAFF.

The rearrangement uses TRBV5-1 and TRBJ1-6; D ambiguous. The length of the CDR3 is 14 residues. Between the trimmed V and J ends, which lost 0 bases and 7 bases, there was a span of 8 bases. Germline CDR1 and CDR2: SGHRS and YFSETQ. CDR3 nucleotide sequence: TGCGCCAGCAGCTTGGTAGGAGAAAATTCACCCCTCCACTTT. Translating it yields CASSLVGENSPLHF.

Here the CDR3 reads CASSLPGPSYNEQFF. The DNA of the CDR3 is TGTGCCAGCAGCTTACCAGGGCCCTCCTACAATGAGCAGTTCTTC. V usage is TRBV5-6 and J usage is TRBJ2-1; possibly TRBD1 for D (5 bases). CDR3 length equals 15 residues. Germline CDR1 and CDR2: SGHDT and YYEEEE. Trimming pared 2 bases from V and 0 bases from J, leaving 9 bases between.

In its sample, this clone was seen a few times. The chain is built from TRBV5-1 and TRBJ1-5; D ambiguous. Trimming took 4 bases from V and 8 from J, leaving 10 bases between them. CDR1 SGHRS and CDR2 YFSETQ come from the germline V gene. CDR3 length: 12 residues. This chain's CDR3 is CASSLTGEPQHF. CDR3 sequence (DNA): TGCGCCAGCAGCCTGACCGGGGAGCCCCAGCATTTT.

The chain is built from TRBV28 and TRBJ1-1; D is ambiguous. CDR1 is MDHEN and CDR2 is SYDVKM in the germline V gene. The CDR3 totals 14 residues. V lost 6 bases to trimming and J lost 4 bases, with 15 bases between them. As DNA, the CDR3 is TGTGCCAGCAGCCCCTCGTCAGGCAGCACTGAAGCTTTCTTT. This translates into CASSPSSGSTEAFF.

In regard to this clone: This specimen includes other DNA sequences encoding the same CDR3. The chain has TRBV5-1 and TRBJ2-3; 12 bases align to TRBD2. Germline V CDR1 and CDR2: SGHRS, YFSETQ. The CDR3 totals 16 residues. The V gene end was trimmed by 0 bases and the J gene end by 4 bases; junction bases not matched to a gene: 3. CDR3 coding DNA: TGCGCCAGCAGCTTGGTCCTAGCGGGGGGGTCAGATACGCAGTATTTT. This encodes CASSLVLAGGSDTQYF.

V usage is TRBV18 and J usage is TRBJ2-7, with TRBD2 as a possible D gene (5 bases). The germline V and J ends were trimmed by 2 bases and 6 bases, with 8 bases remaining between them. The germline V gene has CDR1 KGHSH and CDR2 LQKENI. This CDR3 region has 12 residues. The CDR3 loop reads CASSPWAGEQYF. In nucleotides, the CDR3 is TGTGCCAGCTCACCATGGGCGGGCGAGCAGTACTTC.

This chain joins TRBV5-1 and TRBJ2-2, with D uncertain. V dropped 0 bases and J dropped 1 base, with 10 bases sitting between them. The CDR3 covers 16 residues. Germline lookup yields CDR1 SGHRS and CDR2 YFSETQ. The CDR3 region has the DNA TGCGCCAGCAGCTTGGCTCCAAGCCTGAACACCGGGGAGCTGTTTTTT. Encoded protein: CASSLAPSLNTGELFF.